What follows are 30 T cell receptor beta chains derived from one specimen sequenced in a study of blood T cell repertoires in COVID-19. Clones were sequenced by immunoSEQ multiplex PCR, and TCRdb holds only the in-frame ones, with some missing. The table includes approximately 300,000 clones, 92% detected once. The sequencing input was PBMCs or T cells enriched from blood (not recorded which). Receptor source: a woman aged 25 to 39 who had recovered from COVID-19.

The genes are TRBV13 and TRBJ2-1; 7 nucleotides line up with TRBD1. Germline V gives CDR1 PRHDT, CDR2 FYEKMQ (reference sequence). V was pared by 3 bases and J by 8 bases, with 10 bases of the junction left unmatched. This CDR3 has 15 residues. CDR3 DNA sequence: TGTGCCAGCAGCTTCCCCACAGGGGCGGGCGATGAGCAGTTCTTC. Amino acids: CASSFPTGAGDEQFF.

This chain links TRBV28 with TRBJ2-2, with a possible D match to TRBD1 (6 bases). The germline CDR1 and CDR2 sequences are MDHEN and SYDVKM. Trimming cost V 6 bases and J 4 bases, with 24 bases left between them. This CDR3 is 18 amino acids long. CDR3 sequence (DNA): TGTGCCAGCAGCAGGAGGTGGGGGCAGGGGTCGGTCACCGGGGAGCTGTTTTTT. This encodes CASSRRWGQGSVTGELFF.

The chain couples TRBV15 to TRBJ1-2; tentative D call: TRBD1 (5 bases). Per germline, CDR1 LNHNV and CDR2 YYDKDF (reference sequence). CDR3 length: 14 residues. Trimming cost V 5 bases and J 4 bases, with 14 bases left between them. This CDR3 is CATSDSPGAYGYTF. The CDR3, as DNA: TGTGCCACCAGCGACAGTCCGGGTGCCTATGGCTACACCTTC.

This clone appeared once. The rearrangement joins TRBV4-3 to TRBJ2-7, with 9 positions matching TRBD1. After removal of 4 bases from V and 5 bases from J, the junction contained 9 bases not matched to a gene. Germline V gene data show CDR1 as LGHNA and CDR2 as YSLEER. The CDR3 is 15 residues long. CDR3 protein: CASSRPGQGYHEQYF. The DNA for the CDR3 is TGCGCCAGCAGCCGCCCCGGACAGGGGTACCACGAGCAGTACTTC.

CDR3: CASSDKTGINEKLFF. In DNA form, the CDR3 reads TGTGCCAGCAGCGACAAGACAGGGATCAATGAAAAACTGTTTTTT. This chain joins TRBV9 and TRBJ1-4; 7 bases map to TRBD1. CDR1 SGDLS and CDR2 YYNGEE come from the germline V gene. V lost 3 bases and J lost 5; bases outside the gene matches: 7. The CDR3 contains 15 residues.

The chain has TRBV18 and TRBJ2-3; tentatively, D is TRBD2 (6 bases). This CDR3 is 14 amino acids long. The V end was cut by 3 bases, the J end by 5 bases, with 12 bases between. From germline, CDR1 is KGHSH and CDR2 LQKENI. The CDR3 here is CASSPGGVRDTQYF. CDR3 nucleotide sequence: TGTGCCAGCTCACCGGGGGGTGTTAGAGATACGCAGTATTTT.

This clone showed up just once. The chain links TRBV4-1 to TRBJ2-2; TRBD1 agrees at 9 bases. Germline V gene sequence: CDR1 MGHRA, CDR2 YSYEKL. This CDR3 spans 16 amino acids. V lost 4 bases and J lost 7; bases outside the gene matches: 10. This CDR3 is CASSPHAQGANGELFF. The CDR3 DNA is TGCGCCAGCAGCCCGCACGCACAGGGGGCGAACGGGGAGCTGTTTTTT.

This chain connects TRBV5-1 to TRBJ2-3; 9 bases fit TRBD1. Germline CDR1 reads SGHRS; CDR2 reads YFSETQ. The CDR3 loop spans 16 amino acids. Trimming took 4 bases from V and 0 from J; bases not matched to a gene: 6. In DNA form, the CDR3 reads TGCGCCAGCAGCGTTACCGGGACAGGGAGCACAGATACGCAGTATTTT. Translating gives CASSVTGTGSTDTQYF.

This chain uses TRBV11-3 with TRBJ2-7, with a possible D match to TRBD2 (5 bases). Per germline, CDR1 SGHNT and CDR2 YENEEA. This CDR3 is built from 14 residues. Trimming took 5 bases from V and 3 from J, leaving 14 bases between them. The CDR3 DNA sequence: TGTGCCAGCAGCAAAGCCGGGATAAGCTACGAGCAGTACTTC. Translating it yields CASSKAGISYEQYF.

V usage is TRBV7-2 and J usage is TRBJ2-3; 12 bases are a match to TRBD2. Germline-derived CDR1 and CDR2 are SGHTA and FQGNSA. V lost 4 bases, J lost 0 bases, and 5 bases stayed unmatched. CDR3 length: 17 amino acids. For the CDR3, the DNA is TGTGCCAGCAGCTCTCCCGGGACTAGCGGGAGCACAGATACGCAGTATTTT. Its protein product is CASSSPGTSGSTDTQYF.

J is TRBJ1-2 and V is TRBV6-2 or TRBV6-3; 9 bases match TRBD1. Looked up from germline, CDR1 is MNHEY and CDR2 is SVGEGT. The CDR3 extends over 16 amino acids. Trimming took 4 bases from V and 6 from J; bases not matched to a gene: 12. The DNA for the CDR3 is TGTGCCAGCAGTTTTCTACCCTCGGGACAGGGCCATGGCTACACCTTC. Translated, it gives CASSFLPSGQGHGYTF.

This clone occurred once. The rearrangement links TRBV2 to TRBJ1-5; no reliable D call. V dropped 6 bases and J dropped 0 bases, with 6 bases sitting between them. Germline CDR1 reads SNHLY; CDR2 reads FYNNEI. CDR3 size: 13 residues. The CDR3 loop is CASRGDSNQPQHF. As DNA, the CDR3 is TGTGCCAGCAGAGGAGATAGCAATCAGCCCCAGCATTTT.

The V gene is TRBV27, the J gene TRBJ2-7, with 7 bases fitting TRBD1. This CDR3 is built from 13 residues. Germline V gene sequence: CDR1 MNHEY, CDR2 SMNVEV (reference sequence). Trimming at V came to 6 bases and at J to 3 bases, leaving 5 bases not matched to a gene. The CDR3 DNA reads as TGTGCCAGCAGGACCGACAGGGTCTACGAGCAGTACTTC. Protein product: CASRTDRVYEQYF.

The chain uses TRBV4-1 and TRBJ1-6; no reliable D call. The V and J ends lost 2 bases and 5 bases respectively, with 10 bases between them. CDR3 length: 15 amino acids. CDR1 is MGHRA, CDR2 YSYEKL, per germline. This CDR3 is CASSQTDLDNSPLHF. DNA for the CDR3: TGCGCCAGCAGCCAAACAGATCTGGATAATTCACCCCTCCACTTT.

J is TRBJ2-4 and V is TRBV28, with 8 positions matching TRBD2. There are 15 residues in the CDR3. The V gene end was trimmed by 2 bases and the J gene end by 4 bases; junction bases not matched to a gene: 4. CDR1 MDHEN and CDR2 SYDVKM come from the germline V gene. CDR3 nucleotide sequence: TGTGCCAGCAGTTTAGGGACTAGTAGGAAAAACATTCAGTACTTC. As protein: CASSLGTSRKNIQYF.

The chain joins TRBV2 to TRBJ1-2, with 8 nucleotides matching TRBD1. The germline V gene encodes CDR1 SNHLY and CDR2 FYNNEI. V trimming: 4 bases; J trimming: 4 bases; junction bases outside the gene matches: 8. The CDR3 spans 15 residues. CDR3 region: CASSVGQGGSYGYTF. The CDR3 DNA reads as TGTGCCAGCAGTGTCGGACAGGGTGGATCCTATGGCTACACCTTC.

This chain links TRBV10-3 with TRBJ2-5; 13 nucleotides align to TRBD2. Germline-derived CDR1 and CDR2 are ENHRY and SYGVKD. V was pared by 8 bases and J by 4 bases, with 7 bases of the junction left unmatched. The CDR3 extends over 15 amino acids. As DNA, the CDR3 is TGTGCCATCGGGGGAGGGACTAGCGGGGTAGAGACCCAGTACTTC. This sequence encodes CAIGGGTSGVETQYF.

The V call is TRBV27, the J call TRBJ2-5; no clear D gene. The CDR3 consists of 14 residues. Germline CDR1 and CDR2: MNHEY and SMNVEV (reference sequence). Trimming left V 5 bases short and J 0 bases short, with 10 bases between. CDR3 in amino acids: CASSPTPYQETQYF. In DNA form, the CDR3 reads TGTGCCAGCAGTCCAACTCCCTACCAAGAGACCCAGTACTTC.

The V call is TRBV30, the J call TRBJ1-4, with D maybe TRBD1 (5 bases). Deletions cut 2 bases from V and 1 base from J, with 8 bases between. The CDR3 is made up of 14 amino acids. Per germline, CDR1 GTSNPN and CDR2 SVGIG (reference sequence). CDR3 in DNA: TGTGCCTGGAGTCCAGGGAAAACTAATGAAAAACTGTTTTTT. This sequence encodes CAWSPGKTNEKLFF.

This sequence joins TRBV24-1 and TRBJ2-1; 11 nucleotides match TRBD1. V lost 4 bases to trimming and J lost 5 bases; unmatched junction nucleotides: 3. The CDR3 contains 15 residues. The germline V gene encodes CDR1 KGHDR and CDR2 SFDVKD. DNA for the CDR3: TGTGCCACCAGTGAACCGGGACAGGGGGACAATGAGCAGTTCTTC. It yields the protein CATSEPGQGDNEQFF.

The CDR3 nucleotides read TGTGCCAGCCGACTAGCGGGAGGGAGCTCCTACAATGAGCAGTTCTTC. Its protein product is CASRLAGGSSYNEQFF. The gene calls are TRBV14 and TRBJ2-1, with 14 bases matching TRBD2. The CDR3 extends over 16 amino acids. V dropped 8 bases and J dropped 0; count of bases not matched to a gene: 3. Germline CDR1 is SGHDN and CDR2 is FVKESK.

The gene calls are TRBV18 and TRBJ1-5; D is possibly TRBD1 (6 bases). CDR1 KGHSH and CDR2 LQKENI come from the germline V gene. This CDR3 spans 19 amino acids. Trimming stripped 2 bases from V and 1 base from J, with 21 bases between. This chain's CDR3 is CASSPTTAGELRSNQPQHF. The CDR3 nucleotides read TGTGCCAGCTCACCAACGACGGCAGGGGAGCTTAGGAGCAATCAGCCCCAGCATTTT.

The rearrangement joins TRBV6-5 to TRBJ1-6; D remains unclear. V lost 2 bases, J lost 8 bases, and 10 bases lay in between. The CDR3 totals 14 residues. The germline V gene encodes CDR1 MNHEY and CDR2 SVGAGI. In DNA form, the CDR3 reads TGTGCCAGCAGTTACGCGGGGATGGATTCACCCCTCCACTTT. This codes for CASSYAGMDSPLHF.

The chain has TRBV28 and TRBJ1-3; D is possibly TRBD1 (5 bases). Germline loops: CDR1 MDHEN, CDR2 SYDVKM. The ends were cut back, 3 bases at V and 0 bases at J, with 9 bases in the middle. The CDR3 has 15 residues. The CDR3: CASSFQGISGNTIYF. The CDR3 DNA sequence: TGTGCCAGCAGTTTTCAGGGTATCTCTGGAAACACCATATATTTT.

The V gene is TRBV18, the J gene TRBJ1-4; D ambiguous. In germline, CDR1 is KGHSH, CDR2 LQKENI. There are 14 residues in the CDR3. Trimming pared 4 bases from V and 8 bases from J, leaving 14 bases between. The DNA for the CDR3 is TGTGCCAGCTCACACCCTAGAGAGGCAGAAAAACTGTTTTTT. Translated, it gives CASSHPREAEKLFF.

The V gene is TRBV4-2, the J gene TRBJ2-7; D uncertain. Trimming removed 0 bases at V and 6 bases at J, with 9 bases between. From germline, CDR1 is LGHNA and CDR2 YNFKEQ. The CDR3 sequence is 13 residues long. This CDR3 reads CASSQDQVGEQYF. The CDR3 coding sequence is TGTGCCAGCAGCCAAGACCAGGTAGGCGAGCAGTACTTC.

The rearrangement uses TRBV19 and TRBJ2-3; 7 bases match TRBD1. Trimming removed 4 bases from V and 5 bases from J; junction bases left unmatched: 9. Germline CDR1 is LNHDA and CDR2 is SQIVND (reference sequence). The CDR3 length is 15 residues. For the CDR3, the DNA is TGTGCCAGTAGTAAAGACAGGGTACGAGAAGATACGCAGTATTTT. This sequence encodes CASSKDRVREDTQYF. Looking up the rest from reference TRBV19 and TRBJ2-3 gives the full variable domain: DGGITQSPKYLFRKEGQNVTLSCEQNLNHDAMYWYRQDPGQGLRLIYYSQIVNDFQKGDIAEGYSVSREKKESFPLTVTSAQKNPTAFYLCASSKDRVREDTQYFGPGTRLTVL.

The chain combines TRBV4-1 with TRBJ1-1; D is unclear. This CDR3 has 15 amino acids. V was cut by 1 base and J by 1 base, with 10 bases left in between. In germline, CDR1 is MGHRA, CDR2 YSYEKL. CDR3 sequence: CASSQVLSPNTEAFF. CDR3 nucleotides: TGCGCCAGCAGCCAAGTACTGAGTCCGAACACTGAAGCTTTCTTT.

The V call is TRBV7-3, the J call TRBJ1-4; 7 bases are shared with TRBD1. Unmatched junction bases numbered 15, after V lost 4 bases and J lost 4 bases. Germline CDR1 reads SGHTA; CDR2 reads FQGTGA. There are 18 residues in the CDR3. The CDR3, as DNA: TGTGCCAGCAGCTCCCCGCCCTTGGAGGGGGCGGATAATGAAAAACTGTTTTTT. Translation gives CASSSPPLEGADNEKLFF. Full variable domain (outside the CDR3, taken from reference TRBV7-3 and TRBJ1-4): GAGVSQTPSNKVTEKGKYVELRCDPISGHTALYWYRQSLGQGPEFLIYFQGTGAADDSGLPNDRFFAVRPEGSVSTLKIQRTERGDSAVYLCASSSPPLEGADNEKLFFGSGTQLSVL.

The CDR3 is CAWGPGTTYEQYF. The CDR3, as DNA: TGTGCCTGGGGCCCGGGTACCACCTACGAGCAGTACTTC. V and J are TRBV30 and TRBJ2-7; D is ambiguous. The CDR3 runs 13 residues. Trimming removed 5 bases from V and 2 bases from J, with 13 bases in between. Germline CDR1 and CDR2: GTSNPN and SVGIG (reference sequence).